Presented here are 26 T cell receptor beta chains from one specimen sequenced in a study of blood T cells in healthy people across ages. Combining a sample-barcoded 5' primer with a J-beta primer mix, a second PCR ran for roughly 7 to 11 cycles. TCRdb re-analysed the 5' RACE reads in MiXCR, keeping a single row per CDR3 protein. The sample has just under 750,000 distinct CDR3 sequences; 20% to 25% are singletons. Sequenced: blood. All receptors come from a man aged 70-80 years in good health.

This clonotype has more than one count but fewer than ten. The chain uses TRBV5-6 and TRBJ1-1; the D is unclear. The CDR3 is 13 amino acids. The germline V gene encodes CDR1 SGHDT and CDR2 YYEEEE. Trimming pared 4 bases from V and 3 bases from J, leaving 10 bases between. In DNA, the CDR3 is TGTGCCAGCAGCCCTGGCAGTTACACTGAAGCTTTCTTT. Encoded protein: CASSPGSYTEAFF.

The chain uses TRBV5-1 and TRBJ2-4, with D possibly being TRBD1 (6 bases). CDR1 SGHRS and CDR2 YFSETQ come from the germline V gene. Trimming shortened V by 4 bases and J by 9 bases, and 11 bases separated the two germline ends. The CDR3 totals 12 residues. CDR3 region: CASSHEGGIQYF. The CDR3 DNA follows: TGCGCCAGCAGCCACGAAGGGGGCATTCAGTACTTC.

The table lists this clonotype with many counts. The chain employs TRBV6-5 and TRBJ1-1; perhaps TRBD1 as D (5 bases). Germline V gene sequence: CDR1 MNHEY, CDR2 SVGAGI. This CDR3 has 14 residues. V lost 2 bases and J lost 5, with 12 bases in between. The CDR3 DNA follows: TGTGCCAGCAGTTACCGTCCGGAGGGGACTGAAGCTTTCTTT. This gives the protein CASSYRPEGTEAFF.

The rearrangement links TRBV4-1 to TRBJ1-3; no firm D call. The CDR3 sequence is 17 residues long. Germline V gives CDR1 MGHRA, CDR2 YSYEKL. Between the trimmed V and J ends, which lost 0 bases and 0 bases, there was a span of 12 bases. The CDR3 protein is CASSQDLTGISGNTIYF. CDR3 nucleotides: TGCGCCAGCAGCCAAGATTTAACGGGCATCTCTGGAAACACCATATATTTT.

J is TRBJ2-6 and V is TRBV18, with D possibly matching TRBD2 (6 bases). Germline V gene lookup returns CDR1 KGHSH and CDR2 LQKENI. V dropped 2 bases and J dropped 1 base, with 6 bases sitting between them. CDR3 length equals 15 residues. The CDR3 DNA reads TGTGCCAGCTCACCAGGGAGGTCTGGGGCCAACGTCCTGACTTTC. Amino acids: CASSPGRSGANVLTF.

This clonotype turned up a few times. Compared with germline, one end of the junction differs, possibly owing to a read error. V usage is TRBV7-2 and J usage is TRBJ2-5; D not certain. The CDR3 is made up of 11 amino acids. Germline V gene sequence: CDR1 SGHTA, CDR2 FQGNSA. CDR3 DNA: TGTGCCAACAGCTCTAGTGAGACCCAGTACTTC. Translated: CANSSSETQYF.

This clonotype occurred many times. The chain employs TRBV5-1 and TRBJ2-1, with 9 bases identical to TRBD2. CDR1 SGHRS and CDR2 YFSETQ come from the germline V gene. V lost 0 bases to trimming and J lost 6 bases; unmatched junction nucleotides: 7. This CDR3 spans 16 amino acids. CDR3 residues: CASSLVAGAQGNEQFF. In nucleotides, the CDR3 is TGCGCCAGCAGCTTGGTAGCGGGAGCCCAGGGCAATGAGCAGTTCTTC.

The chain is built from TRBV19 and TRBJ2-1; TRBD2 might be the D (5 bases). The CDR3 consists of 11 residues. Germline V gene lookup returns CDR1 LNHDA and CDR2 SQIVND (reference sequence). With 5 bases removed from V and 12 bases from J, the gap between germline ends came to 11 bases. CDR3 in amino acids: CASSDGRGQFF. The CDR3 DNA follows: TGTGCCAGTAGTGATGGACGGGGGCAGTTCTTC. The whole variable domain, remainder taken from reference TRBV19 and TRBJ2-1, is DGGITQSPKYLFRKEGQNVTLSCEQNLNHDAMYWYRQDPGQGLRLIYYSQIVNDFQKGDIAEGYSVSREKKESFPLTVTSAQKNPTAFYLCASSDGRGQFFGPGTRLTVL.

The chain recombines TRBV20-1 with TRBJ2-3; 8 bases map to TRBD2. This CDR3 spans 17 amino acids. Germline V gene lookup returns CDR1 DFQATT and CDR2 SNEGSKA (reference sequence). The trim removed 0 bases at V and 1 base at J, leaving 9 bases unmatched. The DNA of the CDR3 is TGCAGTGCTAGAGACGGGGGGGCCTTATATCGCACAGATACGCAGTATTTT. Its protein is CSARDGGALYRTDTQYF.

This clonotype has a handful of counts. The chain carries TRBV7-3 and TRBJ2-2; 14 bases are a match to TRBD2. The CDR3 is 15 amino acids. The V gene's germline CDR1 is SGHTA and CDR2 FQGTGA. The V gene end was trimmed by 5 bases and the J gene end by 8 bases; junction bases not matched to a gene: 4. CDR3 residues: CASSETSGRAGELFF. The CDR3 nucleotides read TGTGCCAGCAGCGAGACTAGCGGGAGGGCTGGGGAGCTGTTTTTT. The whole variable domain, remainder taken from reference TRBV7-3 and TRBJ2-2, is GAGVSQTPSNKVTEKGKYVELRCDPISGHTALYWYRQSLGQGPEFLIYFQGTGAADDSGLPNDRFFAVRPEGSVSTLKIQRTERGDSAVYLCASSETSGRAGELFFGEGSRLTVL.

The chain combines TRBV6-4 with TRBJ2-1; no clear D gene. This CDR3 is built from 15 residues. V was clipped by 0 bases and J by 2 bases, with 8 bases between them. Germline CDR1 reads MRHNA; CDR2 reads SNTAGT. CDR3 coding DNA: TGTGCCAGCAGTGACTCGCGGCCTACCTACAATGAGCAGTTCTTC. It translates to CASSDSRPTYNEQFF.

This chain uses TRBV11-2 with TRBJ1-4; D uncertain. The CDR3 length is 16 residues. Germline loops: CDR1 SGHAT, CDR2 FQNNGV. Trimming cost V 4 bases and J 4 bases, with 16 bases left between them. The CDR3 DNA is TGTGCCAGCAGCTCCCGGACGCGGTCCTTTAATGAAAAACTGTTTTTT. This sequence encodes CASSSRTRSFNEKLFF.

This clonotype was seen a few times. The chain combines TRBV3-1 with TRBJ2-7; 8 nucleotides match TRBD1. V trimming: 4 bases; J trimming: 5 bases; junction bases outside the gene matches: 7. Germline V CDR1 and CDR2: LGHDT, YNNKEL (reference sequence). CDR3 length: 14 amino acids. DNA for the CDR3: TGTGCCAGCAGCCGAGAGGACAGGGTCAACGAGCAGTACTTC. Translating it yields CASSREDRVNEQYF.

In this sample, this clonotype turned up a few times. V and J are TRBV7-2 and TRBJ1-4; unclear D gene. Germline V gene sequence: CDR1 SGHTA, CDR2 FQGNSA. The CDR3 is 13 residues long. V shed 7 bases and J shed 8 bases, with 14 bases lying between them. CDR3 nucleotides: TGTGCCAGCACCGTGACCCCGCAGGAAAAACTGTTTTTT. It encodes CASTVTPQEKLFF.

The rearrangement joins TRBV12-3 or TRBV12-4 to TRBJ2-1; D possibly corresponds to TRBD2 (6 bases). The CDR3 runs to 14 residues. Trimming pared 3 bases from V and 4 bases from J, leaving 10 bases between. The CDR3 nucleotides read TGTGCCAGCAGTTTTGGCGGGGAATACAATGAGCAGTTCTTC. It yields the protein CASSFGGEYNEQFF.

J is TRBJ1-5 and V is TRBV15; D is uncertain. The CDR3 extends over 13 amino acids. Between the trimmed V and J ends, which lost 0 bases and 6 bases, there was a span of 6 bases. Germline lookup yields CDR1 LNHNV and CDR2 YYDKDF (reference sequence). The CDR3 is CATSRERGQPQHF. CDR3 bases: TGTGCCACCAGCAGAGAACGGGGTCAGCCCCAGCATTTT.

The V call is TRBV29-1, the J call TRBJ2-1; D may be TRBD1 (5 bases). Germline V gene data show CDR1 as SQVTM and CDR2 as ANQGSEA. CDR3 length equals 15 residues. V gave up 5 bases and J gave up 0 bases, with 14 bases separating them. The CDR3 nucleotides read TGCAGCGTTTATGGCAGGACATCCTCCTACAATGAGCAGTTCTTC. Residues: CSVYGRTSSYNEQFF.

This clonotype showed up just a few times. The chain carries TRBV28 and TRBJ2-1; D possibly corresponds to TRBD2 (5 bases). The V gene lost 6 bases and the J gene lost 5 bases, with 14 bases spanning the gap. Germline assignment: CDR1 MDHEN and CDR2 SYDVKM. This CDR3 has 14 amino acids. CDR3 residues: CASRSLGRDNEQFF. The DNA for the CDR3 is TGTGCCAGCAGGTCCCTCGGGCGGGACAATGAGCAGTTCTTC.

The V gene is TRBV20-1, the J gene TRBJ2-1; D could derive from TRBD1 or TRBD2 (5 bases each). The CDR3 consists of 15 residues. The ends were cut back, 0 bases at V and 3 bases at J, with 12 bases in the middle. Germline loops: CDR1 DFQATT, CDR2 SNEGSKA (reference sequence). The CDR3 coding sequence is TGCAGTGCTAGAGATTGGGACGCTCGCTACAATGAGCAGTTCTTC. Translation gives CSARDWDARYNEQFF.

The CDR3 DNA is TGTGCCAGCAGTTTAGTGACAGCTCCTACGGGGGAGCAGTACTTC. Protein: CASSLVTAPTGEQYF. J is TRBJ2-7 and V is TRBV12-3 or TRBV12-4, with D possibly being TRBD1 or TRBD2 (5 bases each). This CDR3 is built from 15 residues. V lost 1 base and J lost 7, with 17 bases in between.

The V gene is TRBV27, the J gene TRBJ1-2; unclear D gene. CDR3 size: 14 residues. With 6 bases removed from V and 2 bases from J, the gap between germline ends came to 13 bases. The germline gives CDR1 MNHEY, CDR2 SMNVEV (reference sequence). The CDR3 sequence is CASRSRGQNYGYTF. DNA of the CDR3: TGTGCCAGCAGAAGCCGGGGTCAGAACTATGGCTACACCTTC.

This clonotype has more than one count but fewer than ten. The chain employs TRBV29-1 and TRBJ2-3; D remains ambiguous. The CDR3 totals 11 residues. Germline V gene lookup returns CDR1 SQVTM and CDR2 ANQGSEA. V was shortened by 8 bases and J by 6 bases, with 12 bases between the two germline ends. The CDR3 loop reads CSSGRKDTQYF. The CDR3 nucleotides are TGCAGCTCAGGCCGTAAGGATACGCAGTATTTT.

The V gene is TRBV12-3 or TRBV12-4, the J gene TRBJ2-1; 11 nucleotides match TRBD2. This CDR3 spans 15 amino acids. V shed 6 bases and J 3 bases; nucleotides not matched to a gene: 4. The chain's CDR3 is CASRTGTSGYNEQFF. In DNA form, the CDR3 reads TGTGCCAGCAGAACCGGGACTAGCGGCTACAATGAGCAGTTCTTC.

The sample holds a few counts of this clonotype. This sequence joins TRBV5-1 and TRBJ1-5; D call uncertain. V was shortened by 0 bases and J by 1 base, with 8 bases between the two germline ends. The CDR3 loop spans 15 amino acids. The germline V gene has CDR1 SGHRS and CDR2 YFSETQ. The CDR3 sequence: CASSLDSGSNQPQHF. The CDR3 nucleotides read TGCGCCAGCAGCTTGGACTCGGGGAGCAATCAGCCCCAGCATTTT.

This rearrangement joins TRBV19 to TRBJ1-1; D is uncertain. Between the trimmed V and J ends, which lost 5 bases and 3 bases, there was a span of 7 bases. CDR1 LNHDA and CDR2 SQIVND come from the germline V gene (reference sequence). The CDR3 has 12 amino acids. The CDR3 here is CASSPLYTEAFF. Here the CDR3 DNA reads TGTGCCAGTAGTCCCCTCTACACTGAAGCTTTCTTT.

This clonotype was seen more than once but under ten times. This chain uses TRBV12-3 or TRBV12-4 with TRBJ2-7; D is possibly TRBD1 (7 bases). The CDR3 sequence is 14 residues long. Trimming cost V 6 bases and J 7 bases, with 19 bases left between them. In DNA, the CDR3 is TGTGCCAGCAGGACGACAGGGAGGACGGAGGAGCAGTACTTC. Its translation: CASRTTGRTEEQYF.